What follows is one T cell receptor beta chain and its context. The antigen it binds to is not known. The input lacks base qualities; no much larger clone sits a single base away. This sample stems from a study of cytomegalovirus exposure and HLA in healthy donors (dated by TCRdb to the late 2010s). Regarding the research as a whole: According to a later analysis, one platform produced both the roughly 130 validation repertoires and the 730 or so repertoires of the first cohort. The study aimed to test whether cataloging public T cell receptors could reveal signatures of past pathogen exposure. In addition to the first cohort of 666 subjects, a separate validation cohort of 130 or so different subjects was used. To predict cytomegalovirus infection status, the study brought together high-throughput TCR immunosequencing, statistical association of individual TCRs with disease status, and machine learning. General findings and caveats noted by the study authors: Cytomegalovirus status was reported to be diagnosed by the classifier with high specificity and sensitivity in both the original and validation cohorts. In the study, 150 to 200 TCR beta chains were listed as associated with cytomegalovirus. Three of the identified cytomegalovirus-associated TCR beta chains were confirmed in vitro to be specific for cytomegalovirus antigens. All 120 or so repertoires were used to score co-occurrence in the validation cohort in a later analysis, because that analysis had no HLA typing for the cohort. While some public TCRs were present in many individuals, most TCR sequences turned up only very rarely across donors. It was suggested by the authors that the approach could potentially be generalized to other disease states and immunological phenotypes. Subsequent analysis determined that TCRs grouped into clusters in the first cohort also showed a tendency toward co-occurrence across the 120 or so validation repertoires, and approximately 93% of cluster scores exceeded 0.

Donors formed part of the validation cohort, which comprised 120 subjects and was distinct from the first cohort of several hundred subjects. The receptor library was made with the immunoSEQ multiplex PCR assay. Concerning the study's data processing: To diagnose cytomegalovirus status from the catalog of TCR beta chain sequences, a statistical classification framework was built. TCRdb mirrors the immuneACCESS table, restricted to in-frame sequences. Some clones are absent from its copies; in checked studies, under half trace to an unresolved V gene, and the reason for the others is unknown. V, J and clone size reflect that table, while D and trimming were determined from the DNA. The sample profile shows 250,000 to 300,000 clones; nearly 90% of them were found once. 0.37% of the sample belongs to the ten largest clones. The cysteine opens and the phenylalanine closes a CDR3 of 16 amino acids. Only the CDR3 DNA stays, 48 bases, in frame from base 1. Trimming costs V 4 bases and J 2 bases, and their ends lie 13 bases apart. Taken from the germline V gene, the CDR1 and CDR2 loops are SGHRS and YFSETQ.

This receptor was identified in a woman aged 18-29 years in good health and CMV-seronegative. The rearrangement joined TRBV5-1 to TRBJ1-6; a weak D assignment points to TRBD1 (6 bases agree). Sequences were obtained from PBMCs. The nucleotide sequence reads TGCGCCAGCAGCCAGACCGGGACACCCTATAATTCACCCCTCCACTTT. Translated, this is CASSQTGTPYNSPLHF.